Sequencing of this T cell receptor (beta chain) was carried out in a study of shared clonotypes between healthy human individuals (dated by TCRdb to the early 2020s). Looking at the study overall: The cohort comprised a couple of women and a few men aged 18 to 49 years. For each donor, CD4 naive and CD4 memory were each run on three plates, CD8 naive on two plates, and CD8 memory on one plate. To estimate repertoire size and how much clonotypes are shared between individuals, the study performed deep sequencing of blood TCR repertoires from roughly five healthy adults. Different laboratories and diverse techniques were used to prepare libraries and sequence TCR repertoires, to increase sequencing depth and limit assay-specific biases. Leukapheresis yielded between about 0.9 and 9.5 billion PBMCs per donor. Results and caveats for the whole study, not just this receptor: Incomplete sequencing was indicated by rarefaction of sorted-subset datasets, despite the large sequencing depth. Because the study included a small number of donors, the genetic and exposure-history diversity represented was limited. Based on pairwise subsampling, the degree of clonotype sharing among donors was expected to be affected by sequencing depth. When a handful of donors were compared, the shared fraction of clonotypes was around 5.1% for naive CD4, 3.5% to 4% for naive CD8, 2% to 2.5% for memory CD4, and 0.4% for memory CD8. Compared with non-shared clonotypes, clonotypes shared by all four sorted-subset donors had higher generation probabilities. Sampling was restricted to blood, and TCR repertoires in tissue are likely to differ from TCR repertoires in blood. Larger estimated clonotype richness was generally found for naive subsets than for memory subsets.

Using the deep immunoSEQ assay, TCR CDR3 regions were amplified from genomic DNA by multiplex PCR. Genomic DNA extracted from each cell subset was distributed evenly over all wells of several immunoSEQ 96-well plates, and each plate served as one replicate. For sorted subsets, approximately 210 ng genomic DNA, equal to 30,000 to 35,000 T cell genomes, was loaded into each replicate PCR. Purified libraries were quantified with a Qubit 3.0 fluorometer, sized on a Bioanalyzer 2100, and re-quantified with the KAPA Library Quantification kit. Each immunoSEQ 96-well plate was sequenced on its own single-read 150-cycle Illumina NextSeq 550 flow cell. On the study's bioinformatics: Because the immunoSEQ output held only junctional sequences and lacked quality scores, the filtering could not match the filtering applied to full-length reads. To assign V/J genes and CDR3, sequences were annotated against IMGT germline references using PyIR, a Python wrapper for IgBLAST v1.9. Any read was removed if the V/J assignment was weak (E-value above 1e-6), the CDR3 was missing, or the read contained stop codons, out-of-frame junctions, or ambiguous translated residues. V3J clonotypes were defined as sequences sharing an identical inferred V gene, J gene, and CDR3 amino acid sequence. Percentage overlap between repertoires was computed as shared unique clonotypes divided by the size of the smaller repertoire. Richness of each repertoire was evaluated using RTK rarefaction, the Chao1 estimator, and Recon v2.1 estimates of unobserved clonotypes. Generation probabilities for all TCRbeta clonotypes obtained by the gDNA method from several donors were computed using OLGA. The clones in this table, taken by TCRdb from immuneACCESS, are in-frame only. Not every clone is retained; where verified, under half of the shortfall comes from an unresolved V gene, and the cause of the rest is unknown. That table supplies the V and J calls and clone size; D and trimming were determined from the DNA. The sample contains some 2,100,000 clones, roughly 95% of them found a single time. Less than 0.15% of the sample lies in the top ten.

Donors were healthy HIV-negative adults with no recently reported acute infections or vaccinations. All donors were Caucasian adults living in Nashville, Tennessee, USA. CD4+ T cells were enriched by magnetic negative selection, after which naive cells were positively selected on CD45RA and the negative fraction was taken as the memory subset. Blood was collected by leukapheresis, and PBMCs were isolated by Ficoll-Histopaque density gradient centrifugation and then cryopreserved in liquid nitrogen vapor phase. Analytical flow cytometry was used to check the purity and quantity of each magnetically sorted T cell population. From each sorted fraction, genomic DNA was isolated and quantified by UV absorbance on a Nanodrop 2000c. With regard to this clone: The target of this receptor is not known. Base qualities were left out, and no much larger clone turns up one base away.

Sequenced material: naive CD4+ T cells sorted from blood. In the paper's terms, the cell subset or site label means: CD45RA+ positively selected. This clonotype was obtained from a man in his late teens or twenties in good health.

The base sequence is TGTGCCAGCAGTTACCGGCAGGGGAGCAATCAGCCCCAGCATTTT. It translates to CASSYRQGSNQPQHF. The rearranged segments are TRBV6-6 and TRBJ1-5; TRBD1 is a weak D gene call, 6 bases matching. Between the V and J ends, shortened by 2 bases and 1 base respectively, the junction contains 9 bases. From the cysteine through the phenylalanine, the CDR3 covers 15 amino acids. The only DNA kept is the CDR3, 45 bases in frame from the first base. As encoded in the germline V gene (reference sequence), CDR1 is MNHNY while CDR2 is SVGAGI.